This T cell receptor beta chain stems from a study of T cell repertoires in ileal Crohn's disease. Whole-study context: At surgery, under 40% of patients smoked, with median disease duration around 8 years. About half received postoperative treatment, some ten with thiopurines and 15 to 20 anti-TNF.

Method: immunoSEQ multiplex PCR; TCRdb's copy keeps in-frame clones and lacks some. The sample yields tens of thousands of clones, about 81% seen once. The sequenced material came from ileal tissue. This TCR came from an adult with Crohn's disease.

CDR3 protein: CACGTFGNTEAFF. The CDR3 DNA sequence: TGTGCCTGTGGGACTTTCGGGAACACTGAAGCTTTCTTT. The chain joins TRBV30 to TRBJ1-1, with D possibly TRBD1 on 5 matching bases. The CDR3 has 13 amino acids. The germline V gene encodes CDR1 GTSNPN and CDR2 SVGIG (reference sequence). Trimming removed 6 bases from V and 1 base from J, with 12 bases in between.